The entry that follows covers one TCR beta chain sequence. This record comes from a study of blood T cell repertoires in COVID-19. Study-wide context: Some COVID-19 samples were acute and others convalescent; all came from the United States, Italy and Spain. T cells, B-cell-depleted T cells, or PBMCs provided the cDNA or gDNA that served as material.

In the study's own analysis: Estimation of nucleated cell counts was performed using reference gene primer amplification. Assay used: immunoSEQ multiplex PCR; TCRdb lists only in-frame clones, some missing. D and trimming were read from the DNA, whereas the V and J calls and clone size are those reported in that table. The sample yields about 70,000 clones, more than 80% seen once. This sequence was found in a woman of 80 years or more with active or convalescent COVID-19. The sequenced sample consisted of peripheral blood.

The CDR3 is CASSLESSGNTIYF. The CDR3 DNA reads as TGCGCCAGCAGCCTGGAGAGCTCTGGAAACACCATATATTTT. The rearrangement joins TRBV5-1 to TRBJ1-3; D gene uncertain. Germline V gene sequence: CDR1 SGHRS, CDR2 YFSETQ. Trimming shortened V by 4 bases and J by 0 bases, and 8 bases separated the two germline ends. The CDR3 is 14 amino acids.